This TCR beta chain was captured by sequencing in a study of post-analysis software for immune sequencing data. Looking at the study overall: Relapsing-remitting, secondary progressive and progressive-relapsing forms made up the multiple sclerosis disease courses.

Study conclusions and caveats: With TRBV5-6, TRBV5-1 and TRBV20-1 included, about five TRBV segments were more frequent in patients than in controls.

As regards this clonotype: The antigen remains undetermined.

The CDR3 spans 16 residues. Germline CDR1 SGHAT, CDR2 FQNNGV. Trimming took 3 bases from V and 2 from J, leaving 15 bases between them. cDNA libraries of TCR beta carried unique molecular identifiers. T cells numbering about 0.9 to 10 million yielded cDNA molecules that totaled about 500,000. Via MiXCR, TCRdb re-called the PCR reads, giving one row per CDR3 protein. This sample has 800,000 to 950,000 distinct CDR3 sequences, with 53% found just once. The sequence was obtained from a girl aged 10-17 years with multiple sclerosis. The sample taken for sequencing was blood. The genes are TRBV11-2 and TRBJ2-3; D assignment may be TRBD1 or TRBD2 (5 bases each). CDR3 in amino acids: CASSFGALGATDTQYF. The CDR3 DNA sequence: TGTGCCAGCAGCTTCGGGGCTTTAGGAGCCACAGATACGCAGTATTTT.